These 9 T cell receptor beta chains were all obtained from the same sample, sequenced in a study of blood T cells in healthy people across ages. Next came a second PCR, run for roughly 6 to 11 cycles, which used a sample-barcoded 5' primer along with a J-beta primer mix. From the 5' RACE reads, TCRdb called clonotypes with MiXCR, one entry per CDR3 protein. The repertoire holds more than 500,000 distinct CDR3 sequences, 25% to 35% seen once, with over 3.5% in the top ten. The data were also submitted as part of a second study, on T cells of mothers and their children.

What was sequenced was blood. Receptors were obtained from a boy aged 2 to 9 in good health.

This clonotype was seen more than once but under ten times. The CDR3 spells CASSLSGTGAEKLFF. CDR3 sequence (DNA): TGTGCCAGCAGTTTATCCGGGACAGGGGCTGAAAAACTGTTTTTT. This chain joins TRBV27 and TRBJ1-4, with 10 positions matching TRBD1. CDR3 size: 15 residues. The V and J ends lost 0 bases and 7 bases, in that order; junction bases with no gene match: 2. CDR1 and CDR2 from the germline V gene are MNHEY and SMNVEV (reference sequence). The full variable domain, rest sourced from reference TRBV27 and TRBJ1-4, is EAQVTQNPRYLITVTGKKLTVTCSQNMNHEYMSWYRQDPGLGLRQIYYSMNVEVTDKGDVPEGYKVSRKEKRNFPLILESPSPNQTSLYFCASSLSGTGAEKLFFGSGTQLSVL.

The V and J genes are TRBV6-5 and TRBJ2-3; 8 bases are shared with TRBD1. The CDR3 has 15 amino acids. The germline gives CDR1 MNHEY, CDR2 SVGAGI. Unmatched junction bases numbered 8, after V lost 5 bases and J lost 4 bases. The CDR3 DNA reads as TGTGCCAGCAGTAGAGGACAGGGAGGTTCAGATACGCAGTATTTT. This encodes CASSRGQGGSDTQYF.

This clonotype was seen at least ten times. The chain recombines TRBV27 with TRBJ2-2; D could derive from TRBD1 or TRBD2 (5 bases each). Trimming pared 3 bases from V and 6 bases from J, leaving 8 bases between. There are 13 residues in the CDR3. Germline CDR1 and CDR2: MNHEY and SMNVEV (reference sequence). The CDR3 here is CASSFRGPGELFF. The DNA for the CDR3 is TGTGCCAGCAGTTTCCGGGGCCCCGGGGAGCTGTTTTTT.

As regards this clonotype: The junction departs from the called germline gene at one end, perhaps through a read error. The CDR3 DNA sequence: TGTGCCAGCAGCTCATCCATGCTCAGACCCTTGGGTGAGCAGTTCTTC. It encodes CASSSSMLRPLGEQFF. The chain carries TRBV5-1 and TRBJ2-1; no clear D gene. This CDR3 comprises 16 residues. The germline V gene has CDR1 SGHRS and CDR2 YFSETQ. The full variable domain, its missing parts supplied by reference TRBV5-1 and TRBJ2-1, is KAGVTQTPRYLIKTRGQQVTLSCSPISGHRSVSWYQQTPGQGLQFLFEYFSETQRNKGNFPGRFSGRQFSNSRSEMNVSTLELGDSALYLCASSSSMLRPLGEQFFGPGTRLTVL.

The chain employs TRBV29-1 and TRBJ2-1, with 7 bases aligning to TRBD2. The CDR3 runs to 18 residues. Unmatched junction bases numbered 11, after V lost 0 bases and J lost 0 bases. Germline CDR1 reads SQVTM; CDR2 reads ANQGSEA. In nucleotides, the CDR3 is TGCAGCGTTGAAGATCTTAGTCTAGCGGAAAACTCCTACAATGAGCAGTTCTTC. Amino acids: CSVEDLSLAENSYNEQFF.

The chain combines TRBV6-6 with TRBJ2-4; the D gene could be TRBD1 or TRBD2 (5 bases each). CDR3 size: 17 residues. Germline values: CDR1 MNHNY, CDR2 SVGAGI (reference sequence). The V end lost 6 bases, the J end lost 10 bases, and 28 bases lay between the germline ends. The CDR3 here is CASSSTSWQGPWRIQYF. The DNA for the CDR3 is TGTGCCAGCAGCTCTACCTCCTGGCAGGGTCCCTGGAGGATTCAGTACTTC.

This clonotype was counted ten times or more. The V gene is TRBV11-2, the J gene TRBJ2-7; a possible D gene is TRBD1 (6 bases). V lost 5 bases, J lost 2 bases, and 16 bases lay in between. From germline, CDR1 is SGHAT and CDR2 FQNNGV. CDR3 length: 15 amino acids. CDR3 sequence: CASSPYRVQPYEQYF. The CDR3 DNA reads as TGTGCCAGCAGCCCCTACAGGGTTCAACCCTACGAGCAGTACTTC.

The genes are TRBV13 and TRBJ2-1; 9 bases are shared with TRBD2. This CDR3 is 17 amino acids long. V shed 1 base and J 4 bases; nucleotides not matched to a gene: 8. Germline values: CDR1 PRHDT, CDR2 FYEKMQ (reference sequence). The CDR3 protein is CASSLAKIAGAYNEQFF. The CDR3 nucleotides are TGTGCCAGCAGCTTAGCGAAAATAGCGGGAGCTTACAATGAGCAGTTCTTC.

The chain has TRBV20-1 and TRBJ1-5; TRBD1 is a possible D gene (6 bases). The CDR3 is 17 residues long. The germline V and J ends were trimmed by 1 base and 3 bases, with 19 bases remaining between them. Looked up from germline, CDR1 is DFQATT and CDR2 is SNEGSKA (reference sequence). The CDR3 region has the DNA TGCAGTGCTAGAGTGGAGAGGGGGTCCCACCTCAATCAGCCCCAGCATTTT. It is translated as CSARVERGSHLNQPQHF.